This passage covers 17 T cell receptor beta chains from one sample sequenced in a study of cytomegalovirus exposure and HLA in healthy donors (TCRdb year 2017). The method behind the library was the immunoSEQ multiplex PCR assay. The multiplex PCR relied on a mix of 60 forward primers for TCR Vbeta segments and 13 reverse primers for TCR Jbeta segments. The immuneACCESS repertoire file appears here via TCRdb, limited to in-frame rearrangements. These files lack a portion of the clones; in checked studies, under half of the deficit traces to unresolved V genes, and the cause of the others is not known. For this sample there are some 140,000 clones; about 68% appear just once. Over 1.5% of the sample is taken by the ten largest. The material sequenced was PBMCs. These receptors all stem from a human donor in good health.

This chain connects TRBV27 to TRBJ2-2, with 10 bases fitting TRBD2. The ends lost 4 bases at V and 0 bases at J; junction bases unmatched: 5. The CDR3 covers 17 residues. Germline values: CDR1 MNHEY, CDR2 SMNVEV (reference sequence). CDR3 sequence reads: CASSSGLADSNTGELFF. The CDR3 DNA is TGTGCCAGCAGTTCCGGACTAGCGGATTCGAACACCGGGGAGCTGTTTTTT.

The chain recombines TRBV11-2 with TRBJ2-1, with unresolved D. Trimming removed 1 base from V and 8 bases from J, with 12 bases in between. Germline CDR1 SGHAT, CDR2 FQNNGV. The CDR3 covers 14 residues. The CDR3 nucleotides are TGTGCCAGCAGCTTAGGACAAGGTATGGATGAGCAGTTCTTC. Translating gives CASSLGQGMDEQFF.

The chain has TRBV10-3 and TRBJ2-7, with 9 bases fitting TRBD1. Germline CDR1 reads ENHRY; CDR2 reads SYGVKD. The CDR3 totals 16 residues. The junction had 12 bases not matched to a gene; V was cut back by 6 bases and J by 3 bases. The CDR3 protein is CAISDPPGQGIYEQYF. The CDR3 region has the DNA TGTGCCATCAGCGATCCTCCGGGACAGGGTATCTACGAGCAGTACTTC.

The rearrangement links TRBV10-1 to TRBJ2-7; perhaps TRBD1 as D (7 bases). This CDR3 is built from 15 residues. V was pared by 0 bases and J by 5 bases, with 14 bases between. Germline CDR1 WNHNN, CDR2 SYGVQD (reference sequence). CDR3 loop: CASSESSGGGHEQYF. CDR3 in DNA: TGCGCCAGCAGTGAGTCAAGTGGAGGGGGCCACGAGCAGTACTTC.

The chain recombines TRBV6-5 with TRBJ1-3, with D perhaps matching TRBD1 (5 bases). CDR3 size: 15 residues. V lost 5 bases, J lost 0 bases, and 11 bases lay in between. From germline, CDR1 is MNHEY and CDR2 SVGAGI. CDR3 bases: TGTGCCAGCAGTCCACAGGCCAGCTCTGGAAACACCATATATTTT. Its protein is CASSPQASSGNTIYF.

The gene calls are TRBV11-3 and TRBJ2-5; 8 bases map to TRBD2. The CDR3 loop spans 15 amino acids. With 5 bases clipped from V and 4 bases from J, the junction kept 9 bases outside the gene matches. The germline V gene encodes CDR1 SGHNT and CDR2 YENEEA. The CDR3 loop reads CASSRGLAGAETQYF. In nucleotides, the CDR3 is TGTGCCAGCAGCCGTGGACTAGCTGGGGCAGAGACCCAGTACTTC.

This clone has just a few counts. The chain links TRBV5-3 to TRBJ1-5; D possibly corresponds to TRBD1 (5 bases). TRBV5-3 is an ORF for which the function is uncertain. The CDR3 consists of 14 residues. V was cut by 6 bases and J by 8 bases, with 18 bases left in between. Here the CDR3 reads CARKVLQGLKPQHF. CDR3 DNA sequence: TGTGCCAGAAAGGTATTGCAGGGTTTGAAGCCCCAGCATTTT.

The chain has TRBV5-1 and TRBJ1-4; a possible D gene is TRBD1 (6 bases). V was trimmed by 0 bases and J by 8 bases, leaving 11 bases between them. Germline lookup yields CDR1 SGHRS and CDR2 YFSETQ. The CDR3 runs to 14 residues. The CDR3 nucleotides are TGCGCCAGCAGCTTGGGGGAGGGGGACGAAAAACTGTTTTTT. Its translation is CASSLGEGDEKLFF.

The chain joins TRBV19 to TRBJ1-2, with 7 bases identical to TRBD1. V lost 4 bases, J lost 4 bases, and 6 bases stayed unmatched. Germline V gene data show CDR1 as LNHDA and CDR2 as SQIVND (reference sequence). The CDR3 consists of 14 residues. The DNA for the CDR3 is TGTGCCAGTAGTACCGACAGGGTTGGCTATGGCTACACCTTC. This codes for CASSTDRVGYGYTF.

The genes are TRBV29-1 and TRBJ2-5; TRBD2 might be the D (6 bases). Trimming cost V 6 bases and J 5 bases, with 16 bases left between them. CDR1 is SQVTM, CDR2 ANQGSEA, per germline. The CDR3 consists of 13 residues. Written as DNA, the CDR3 is TGCAGCGTAGTGGGGGGAGCGTGGGAGACCCAGTACTTC. As protein: CSVVGGAWETQYF.

This clone was seen a handful of times. At the DNA level, this CDR3 is encoded by other sequences in the same sample as well. The chain is built from TRBV19 and TRBJ2-7, with TRBD2 identical over 14 bases. The CDR3 length is 16 residues. The V segment lost 1 base and the J segment 4 bases; nucleotides outside the gene matches: 3. CDR1 and CDR2 (germline): LNHDA, SQIVND (reference sequence). Written as DNA, the CDR3 is TGTGCCAGTAGTATAGGAGGGACTAGCGGGAGTTACGAGCAGTACTTC. This translates into CASSIGGTSGSYEQYF. Looking up the rest from reference TRBV19 and TRBJ2-7 gives the full variable domain: DGGITQSPKYLFRKEGQNVTLSCEQNLNHDAMYWYRQDPGQGLRLIYYSQIVNDFQKGDIAEGYSVSREKKESFPLTVTSAQKNPTAFYLCASSIGGTSGSYEQYFGPGTRLTVT.

With respect to this clone: The sample holds other DNA sequences that translate to the same CDR3. The chain recombines TRBV28 with TRBJ1-2, with a tentative D call TRBD1 (5 bases). Germline lookup yields CDR1 MDHEN and CDR2 SYDVKM. The CDR3 covers 14 residues. V lost 2 bases and J lost 4, with 11 bases in between. This chain's CDR3 is CASSLGAGGYGYTF. CDR3 in DNA: TGTGCCAGCAGTTTAGGAGCCGGGGGCTATGGCTACACCTTC.

The chain joins TRBV5-8 to TRBJ2-7, with TRBD2 as a possible D gene (5 bases). V dropped 1 base and J dropped 2 bases, with 7 bases sitting between them. Looked up from germline, CDR1 is SGHTS and CDR2 is YDEGEE. This CDR3 has 13 residues. The CDR3: CASSLWGAYEQYF. CDR3 bases: TGTGCCAGCAGCTTGTGGGGAGCCTACGAGCAGTACTTC.

The table lists this clone with a few counts. This rearrangement joins TRBV28 to TRBJ1-2; maybe TRBD1 (5 bases). Germline CDR1 MDHEN, CDR2 SYDVKM. This CDR3 is 15 amino acids long. V was shortened by 4 bases and J by 6 bases, with 18 bases between the two germline ends. CDR3 in amino acids: CASSSPVGRGNGYTF. CDR3 DNA: TGTGCCAGCAGTTCCCCTGTTGGGAGGGGAAATGGCTACACCTTC.

This rearrangement joins TRBV5-1 to TRBJ1-1; TRBD1 might be the D (6 bases). Germline V gives CDR1 SGHRS, CDR2 YFSETQ. The CDR3 runs 16 residues. V shed 0 bases and J shed 0 bases, with 12 bases lying between them. CDR3 nucleotides: TGCGCCAGCAGCTTGGGGACAGCTGGGATGAACACTGAAGCTTTCTTT. Translation: CASSLGTAGMNTEAFF.

The J gene is TRBJ2-1, the V gene TRBV4-3; D is perhaps TRBD1 (5 bases). Trimming removed 1 base from V and 0 bases from J, with 16 bases in between. The CDR3 runs to 18 residues. Germline CDR1 reads LGHNA; CDR2 reads YSLEER. CDR3 nucleotides: TGCGCCAGCAGCCAAGTTAAACAAACAGGAACCTCCTACAATGAGCAGTTCTTC. It translates to CASSQVKQTGTSYNEQFF.

J is TRBJ2-5 and V is TRBV6-1, with no clear D. The CDR3 totals 13 residues. In germline, CDR1 is MNHNS, CDR2 SASEGT. The germline V and J ends were trimmed by 3 bases and 2 bases, with 7 bases remaining between them. CDR3 amino acids: CASSEGSQETQYF. CDR3 DNA sequence: TGTGCCAGCAGTGAGGGCAGTCAAGAGACCCAGTACTTC.